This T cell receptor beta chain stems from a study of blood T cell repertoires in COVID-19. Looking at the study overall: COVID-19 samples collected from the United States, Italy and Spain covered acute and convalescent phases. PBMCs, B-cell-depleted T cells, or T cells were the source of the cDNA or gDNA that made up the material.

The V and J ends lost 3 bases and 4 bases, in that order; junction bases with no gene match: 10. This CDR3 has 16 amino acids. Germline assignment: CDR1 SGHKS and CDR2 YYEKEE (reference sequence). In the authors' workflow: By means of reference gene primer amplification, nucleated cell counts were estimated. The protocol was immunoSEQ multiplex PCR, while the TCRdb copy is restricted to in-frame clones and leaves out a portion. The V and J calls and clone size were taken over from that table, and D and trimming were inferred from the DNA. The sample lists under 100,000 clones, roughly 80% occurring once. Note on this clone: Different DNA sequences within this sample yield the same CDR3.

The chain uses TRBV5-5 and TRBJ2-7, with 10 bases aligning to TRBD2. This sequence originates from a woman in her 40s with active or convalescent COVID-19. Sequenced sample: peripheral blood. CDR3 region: CASSSRTSGGSYEQYF. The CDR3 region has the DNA TGTGCCAGCAGCTCTCGGACTAGCGGAGGGAGTTACGAGCAGTACTTC. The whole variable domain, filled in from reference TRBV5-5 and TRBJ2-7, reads DAGVTQSPTHLIKTRGQQVTLRCSPISGHKSVSWYQQVLGQGPQFIFQYYEKEERGRGNFPDRFSARQFPNYSSELNVNALLLGDSALYLCASSSRTSGGSYEQYFGPGTRLTVT.